Each of the 30 T cell receptor beta chains below was sequenced from the same sample in a study of OX40 agonist ivuxolimab in advanced cancers. Assay: immunoSEQ multiplex PCR; the TCRdb copy retains only in-frame clones and omits some. This table has tens of thousands of clones, 75% to 90% appearing once. This sample comprised CD4+ or CD8+ T cells sorted from blood, obtained in a trial of the OX40 agonist ivuxolimab. The receptors come from an adult with an advanced solid tumor such as melanoma, head and neck, liver or kidney cancer.

V gene TRBV29-1 combines with J gene TRBJ1-6, with D tentatively TRBD1 (5 bases). The CDR3 contains 13 residues. Deletions cut 7 bases from V and 9 bases from J, with 16 bases between. The germline CDR1 and CDR2 sequences are SQVTM and ANQGSEA. The CDR3 spells CSASGRDGSPLHF. The CDR3 DNA sequence: TGCAGCGCAAGTGGCAGGGACGGTTCACCCCTCCACTTT.

J is TRBJ2-7 and V is TRBV5-4; TRBD1 matches at 7 bases. Germline trimming cut 4 bases from V and 5 bases from J; bases unmatched to any gene: 9. CDR1 SGHNT and CDR2 YYREEE come from the germline V gene (reference sequence). CDR3 length: 14 residues. The DNA of the CDR3 is TGTGCCAGCAGCCTTACAGGGGTTCAAAACGAGCAGTACTTC. This sequence encodes CASSLTGVQNEQYF.

The CDR3 DNA reads as TGTGCCAGCAGCACGGGACAGACGAACACCGGGGAGCTGTTTTTT. Translated, it gives CASSTGQTNTGELFF. The chain employs TRBV5-4 and TRBJ2-2, with 7 bases aligning to TRBD1. Trimming removed 4 bases from V and 0 bases from J; junction bases left unmatched: 3. CDR3 length: 15 amino acids. In germline, CDR1 is SGHNT, CDR2 YYREEE (reference sequence).

The J gene is TRBJ2-7, the V gene TRBV29-1; 10 positions agree with TRBD1. The V segment lost 6 bases and the J segment 4 bases; nucleotides outside the gene matches: 18. The CDR3 consists of 17 residues. CDR1 is SQVTM and CDR2 is ANQGSEA in the germline V gene. This CDR3 is CSVDGVRTGGSPYEQYF. The CDR3 nucleotides are TGCAGCGTCGACGGGGTAAGGACAGGGGGTTCCCCTTACGAGCAGTACTTC.

The chain is built from TRBV25-1 and TRBJ2-7; 7 nucleotides line up with TRBD1. The length of the CDR3 is 13 residues. V lost 4 bases and J lost 7; bases outside the gene matches: 7. CDR1 and CDR2 from the germline V gene are MGHDK and SYGVNS. DNA of the CDR3: TGTGCCAGCAGTGTGACAGGGTTTTGGGAGCAGTACTTC. This gives the protein CASSVTGFWEQYF.

The chain is built from TRBV5-6 and TRBJ1-6; D unresolved. The CDR3 runs to 16 residues. The germline V gene has CDR1 SGHDT and CDR2 YYEEEE. V was pared by 3 bases and J by 4 bases, with 14 bases between. As DNA, the CDR3 is TGTGCCAGCAGCTCACGGCGGGGAGTGTATAATTCACCCCTCCACTTT. Protein product: CASSSRRGVYNSPLHF.

V usage is TRBV6-5 and J usage is TRBJ2-3, with D possibly being TRBD2 (7 bases). This CDR3 comprises 15 residues. Deletions cut 8 bases from V and 1 base from J, with 16 bases between. The germline CDR1 and CDR2 sequences are MNHEY and SVGAGI. The CDR3: CASRAGGLGTDTQYF. The CDR3 DNA is TGTGCCAGCCGTGCCGGGGGGCTTGGCACAGATACGCAGTATTTT.

The chain is built from TRBV7-2 and TRBJ2-1; the D is unclear. Germline V gene sequence: CDR1 SGHTA, CDR2 FQGNSA. The CDR3 has 14 amino acids. V lost 4 bases, J lost 1 base, and 8 bases lay in between. CDR3 DNA: TGTGCCAGCAGCTCCGACTCGTCCTACAATGAGCAGTTCTTC. Translating it yields CASSSDSSYNEQFF.

This clone was counted once. The rearrangement uses TRBV7-9 and TRBJ2-5; D gene ambiguous. Germline V gives CDR1 SEHNR, CDR2 FQNEAQ (reference sequence). V gave up 5 bases and J gave up 0 bases, with 4 bases separating them. The CDR3 is 12 residues long. The DNA of the CDR3 is TGTGCCAGCAGCCCGTACCAAGAGACCCAGTACTTC. It specifies CASSPYQETQYF. The whole variable domain, filled in from reference TRBV7-9 and TRBJ2-5, reads DTGVSQNPRHKITKRGQNVTFRCDPISEHNRLYWYRQTLGQGPEFLTYFQNEAQLEKSRLLSDRFSAERPKGSFSTLEIQRTEQGDSAMYLCASSPYQETQYFGPGTRLLVL.

The CDR3 spells CASSLVGTGGGYTF. CDR3 bases: TGTGCCAGCAGCTTAGTAGGGACAGGGGGAGGCTACACCTTC. V is TRBV7-8 and J is TRBJ1-2; 11 positions agree with TRBD1. This CDR3 has 14 amino acids. Trimming cost V 1 base and J 8 bases; bases outside gene matches: 3. Germline CDR1 is SGHVS and CDR2 is FQNEAQ.

This chain uses TRBV7-9 with TRBJ2-3; TRBD2 matches 12 bases. This CDR3 is built from 18 residues. V dropped 1 base and J dropped 5; count of bases not matched to a gene: 10. Germline CDR1 reads SEHNR; CDR2 reads FQNEAQ (reference sequence). In nucleotides, the CDR3 is TGTGCCAGCAGCTTAGTCCCCGGTCTAGCGGGGGGGCGAGATACGCAGTATTTT. Protein product: CASSLVPGLAGGRDTQYF.

This chain uses TRBV2 with TRBJ1-6; D gene unclear. Trimming shortened V by 4 bases and J by 1 base, and 8 bases separated the two germline ends. Germline CDR1 is SNHLY and CDR2 is FYNNEI. The CDR3 totals 15 residues. As DNA, the CDR3 is TGTGCCAGCAGTGGGGTGGTTTCCTATAATTCACCCCTCCACTTT. It codes for CASSGVVSYNSPLHF.

The V gene is TRBV27, the J gene TRBJ2-2; possibly TRBD1 for D (5 bases). CDR1 is MNHEY and CDR2 is SMNVEV in the germline V gene (reference sequence). Trimming pared 6 bases from V and 2 bases from J, leaving 13 bases between. CDR3 length: 15 amino acids. The CDR3 loop is CASSERTPNTGELFF. The CDR3 DNA follows: TGTGCCAGCAGCGAAAGGACACCCAACACCGGGGAGCTGTTTTTT.

The chain joins TRBV14 to TRBJ2-7; tentative D call: TRBD2 (5 bases). V was shortened by 4 bases and J by 5 bases, with 15 bases between the two germline ends. CDR3 length: 14 amino acids. Germline CDR1 and CDR2: SGHDN and FVKESK. The CDR3 protein is CASSLIGVGNEQYF. The CDR3 DNA reads TGTGCCAGCAGCCTGATCGGGGTTGGGAACGAGCAGTACTTC.

The genes are TRBV7-9 and TRBJ2-1, with D possibly matching TRBD1 (6 bases). Germline CDR1 reads SEHNR; CDR2 reads FQNEAQ (reference sequence). The CDR3 is made up of 12 amino acids. Trimming shortened V by 9 bases and J by 6 bases, and 12 bases separated the two germline ends. DNA of the CDR3: TGTGCCAGTAGGACAGCTTGCAATGAGCAGTTCTTC. It translates to CASRTACNEQFF.

The chain uses TRBV28 and TRBJ2-5, with 11 positions matching TRBD2. The V gene's germline CDR1 is MDHEN and CDR2 SYDVKM. The CDR3 sequence is 16 residues long. V dropped 7 bases and J dropped 5; count of bases not matched to a gene: 12. The CDR3 DNA is TGTGCCAGCACCTTCGAGACTAGCGGGGTTGGGGAGACCCAGTACTTC. Protein sequence: CASTFETSGVGETQYF.

The genes are TRBV27 and TRBJ2-3; D unresolved. The V gene lost 5 bases and the J gene lost 0 bases, with 15 bases spanning the gap. The CDR3 sequence is 16 residues long. Germline CDR1 MNHEY, CDR2 SMNVEV (reference sequence). CDR3 sequence: CASSPLLGPSTDTQYF. Here the CDR3 DNA reads TGTGCCAGCAGTCCACTATTGGGCCCCAGCACAGATACGCAGTATTTT.

The V and J genes are TRBV7-9 and TRBJ2-5; perhaps TRBD1 as D (5 bases). From germline, CDR1 is SEHNR and CDR2 FQNEAQ (reference sequence). The V end was cut by 5 bases, the J end by 4 bases, with 5 bases between. CDR3 size: 11 residues. The CDR3 region has the DNA TGTGCCAGCAGCGACAGAGAGACCCAGTACTTC. This sequence encodes CASSDRETQYF.

The rearrangement joins TRBV5-4 to TRBJ2-1; the match to TRBD1 covers 7 bases. The CDR3 runs to 12 residues. V shed 5 bases and J 9 bases; nucleotides not matched to a gene: 5. Germline V gene lookup returns CDR1 SGHNT and CDR2 YYREEE (reference sequence). The DNA for the CDR3 is TGTGCCAGCAGTCAACAGGGGACTGAGCAGTTCTTC. It encodes CASSQQGTEQFF.

About this clone itself: Other DNA sequences within the sample encode an identical CDR3. The chain links TRBV5-6 to TRBJ2-5, with 7 bases lining up with TRBD2. Unmatched junction bases numbered 7, after V lost 0 bases and J lost 5 bases. Germline V gives CDR1 SGHDT, CDR2 YYEEEE. The CDR3 spans 15 residues. The CDR3 nucleotides are TGTGCCAGCAGCTTGGACCCGGGGGGACGGGAGACCCAGTACTTC. Translating it yields CASSLDPGGRETQYF.

Written as DNA, the CDR3 is TGTGCCAGCAGCTTAGGCTCGGTTCTAGAGACCCAGTACTTC. Translating gives CASSLGSVLETQYF. This chain uses TRBV7-8 with TRBJ2-5; D unclear. V was shortened by 1 base and J by 4 bases, with 10 bases between the two germline ends. CDR1 and CDR2 (germline): SGHVS, FQNEAQ. This CDR3 contains 14 residues.

The rearrangement joins TRBV2 to TRBJ1-1; 10 positions agree with TRBD1. The V gene's germline CDR1 is SNHLY and CDR2 FYNNEI. There are 17 residues in the CDR3. V trimming: 4 bases; J trimming: 4 bases; junction bases outside the gene matches: 12. The CDR3 is CASSGPGTGVDGTEAFF. The CDR3 coding sequence is TGTGCCAGCAGTGGACCCGGGACAGGGGTCGACGGCACTGAAGCTTTCTTT.

Only one count was recorded for this clone. The chain recombines TRBV5-6 with TRBJ2-1, with 9 bases that match TRBD1. The CDR3 spans 17 residues. Germline trimming cut 2 bases from V and 1 base from J; bases unmatched to any gene: 7. Germline assignment: CDR1 SGHDT and CDR2 YYEEEE. The CDR3 nucleotides are TGTGCCAGCAGCTTTCCCGGACAGGGGATGTCCTACAATGAGCAGTTCTTC. It is translated as CASSFPGQGMSYNEQFF.

This chain connects TRBV5-5 to TRBJ2-5, with D unclear. V was cut by 0 bases and J by 1 base, with 4 bases left in between. Germline V gene sequence: CDR1 SGHKS, CDR2 YYEKEE (reference sequence). The CDR3 covers 13 residues. CDR3 amino acids: CASSLDIQETQYF. For the CDR3, the DNA is TGTGCCAGCAGCTTGGACATCCAAGAGACCCAGTACTTC.

The chain couples TRBV5-1 to TRBJ2-7; possibly TRBD1 or TRBD2 for D (6 bases each). There are 16 residues in the CDR3. V lost 1 base, J lost 4 bases, and 18 bases lay in between. Germline CDR1 reads SGHRS; CDR2 reads YFSETQ. CDR3 nucleotide sequence: TGCGCCAGCAGCTTGACAGGTCGGGGGCGCATTTACGAGCAGTACTTC. Translation: CASSLTGRGRIYEQYF.

V and J are TRBV7-9 and TRBJ1-2, with D perhaps TRBD1 (5 bases). Germline V gene lookup returns CDR1 SEHNR and CDR2 FQNEAQ (reference sequence). The CDR3 runs 14 residues. V was pared by 5 bases and J by 8 bases, with 18 bases between. The CDR3 spells CASSPSDRLGGYTF. Here the CDR3 DNA reads TGTGCCAGCAGCCCCTCCGACAGATTGGGCGGCTACACCTTC. Full variable domain (rest looked up from reference TRBV7-9 and TRBJ1-2): DTGVSQNPRHKITKRGQNVTFRCDPISEHNRLYWYRQTLGQGPEFLTYFQNEAQLEKSRLLSDRFSAERPKGSFSTLEIQRTEQGDSAMYLCASSPSDRLGGYTFGSGTRLTVV.

The chain links TRBV19 to TRBJ1-6; D gene unclear. Per germline, CDR1 LNHDA and CDR2 SQIVND (reference sequence). The V end was cut by 5 bases, the J end by 0 bases, with 8 bases between. This CDR3 contains 15 residues. CDR3 sequence (DNA): TGTGCCAGTAGTCCGCCGGTCTCCTATAATTCACCCCTCCACTTT. It is translated as CASSPPVSYNSPLHF.

The chain combines TRBV5-4 with TRBJ1-6; 7 nucleotides match TRBD1. Germline lookup yields CDR1 SGHNT and CDR2 YYREEE (reference sequence). This CDR3 contains 17 residues. With 4 bases clipped from V and 3 bases from J, the junction kept 10 bases outside the gene matches. The CDR3 DNA follows: TGTGCCAGCAGCCCGGGACGGGACAGAAACTATAATTCACCCCTCCACTTT. Its protein product is CASSPGRDRNYNSPLHF.

This chain joins TRBV28 and TRBJ2-7, with 10 bases lining up with TRBD1. The CDR3 covers 17 residues. J gave up 1 base and V 3 bases, and 9 bases lay outside the gene matches. Germline values: CDR1 MDHEN, CDR2 SYDVKM. CDR3 amino acids: CASSFRWTGGNSYEQYF. CDR3 bases: TGTGCCAGCAGTTTTAGGTGGACAGGGGGAAATTCCTACGAGCAGTACTTC. Complete variable domain (other parts from reference TRBV28 and TRBJ2-7): DVKVTQSSRYLVKRTGEKVFLECVQDMDHENMFWYRQDPGLGLRLIYFSYDVKMKEKGDIPEGYSVSREKKERFSLILESASTNQTSMYLCASSFRWTGGNSYEQYFGPGTRLTVT.

This clone has a handful of counts. The chain employs TRBV9 and TRBJ1-1; weak D call: TRBD1 (6 bases). V gave up 2 bases and J gave up 14 bases, with 7 bases separating them. The germline gives CDR1 SGDLS, CDR2 YYNGEE. This CDR3 has 9 amino acids. DNA for the CDR3: TGTGCCAGCAGCGTGGGACAATTCTTT. Translated, it gives CASSVGQFF.